Shown below are 14 T cell receptor beta chains from a single sample sequenced in a study of T cell repertoires in aging, cancer and after chemotherapy. TRB rearrangements spanning V, D and J were amplified using mixed TRB-A/B primers. Each CDR3 protein is one row after TCRdb ran MiXCR on the multiplex PCR reads. Here the sample spans over 4,000 distinct CDR3 sequences, 30% to 45% being singletons. The template was genomic DNA from peripheral blood, not RNA. Sequencing input: blood. These receptors were obtained from a human donor with a blood cancer.

CDR3 nucleotide sequence: TGCGGTAGCAATCAGCCCCAGCATTTT. Its protein is CGSNQPQHF. V and J are TRBV29-1 and TRBJ1-5; D remains unclear. This CDR3 spans 9 amino acids. Germline CDR1 and CDR2: SQVTM and ANQGSEA. The full variable domain, in which reference TRBV29-1 and TRBJ1-5 provide the parts outside the CDR3, is SAVISQKPSRDICQRGTSLTIQCQVDSQVTMMFWYRQQPGQSLTLIATANQGSEATYESGFVIDKFPISRPNLTFSTLTVSNMSPEDSSIYLCGSNQPQHFGDGTRLSIL.

V and J are TRBV19 and TRBJ1-5; D ambiguous. In germline, CDR1 is LNHDA, CDR2 SQIVND (reference sequence). Between the trimmed V and J ends, which lost 5 bases and 5 bases, there was a span of 10 bases. The CDR3 is 13 amino acids. DNA for the CDR3: TGTGCCAGTAGTCCATACAAGGATCAGCCCCAGCATTTT. This gives the protein CASSPYKDQPQHF.

The table lists this clonotype with a few counts. The chain has TRBV11-1 and TRBJ1-1; no clear D. CDR1 and CDR2 from the germline V gene are SGHAT and FQDESV (reference sequence). Trimming cost V 1 base and J 1 base, with 7 bases left between them. The CDR3 runs 14 residues. The CDR3 protein is CASSLGVGNTEAFF. CDR3 sequence (DNA): TGTGCCAGCAGCTTAGGGGTTGGGAACACTGAAGCTTTCTTT.

By proportion, this clonotype is medium-sized. The chain employs TRBV15 and TRBJ2-3, with D hard to call. Deletions cut 5 bases from V and 0 bases from J, with 6 bases between. This CDR3 has 13 amino acids. Germline CDR1 is LNHNV and CDR2 is YYDKDF (reference sequence). This chain's CDR3 is CATSERSTDTQYF. For the CDR3, the DNA is TGTGCCACCAGCGAAAGGAGCACAGATACGCAGTATTTT.

The chain has TRBV12-3 or TRBV12-4 and TRBJ2-2; D unresolved. Trimming stripped 5 bases from V and 5 bases from J, with 18 bases between. The CDR3 length is 16 residues. CDR3 DNA sequence: TGTGCCAGCAGTAAGTTGACGAACGGTTGGACCGGGGAGCTGTTTTTT. It codes for CASSKLTNGWTGELFF.

This CDR3 is CASSLALGYNEQFF. DNA of the CDR3: TGTGCCAGCAGTTTAGCGCTGGGCTACAATGAGCAGTTCTTC. The chain is built from TRBV12-3 or TRBV12-4 and TRBJ2-1; D gene ambiguous. V lost 0 bases and J lost 3, with 6 bases in between. The CDR3 extends over 14 amino acids.

The genes are TRBV6-1 and TRBJ2-1, with 12 positions matching TRBD1. Germline CDR1 MNHNS, CDR2 SASEGT. This CDR3 is built from 14 residues. The V segment lost 6 bases and the J segment 13 bases; nucleotides outside the gene matches: 10. The CDR3 bases are TGTGCCAGCAGAACGGGACAGGGGGCCGGTGATCAGTTCTTC. Its translation is CASRTGQGAGDQFF.

The chain uses TRBV28 and TRBJ2-1, with D possibly TRBD2 on 6 matching bases. This CDR3 is 15 amino acids long. Germline lookup yields CDR1 MDHEN and CDR2 SYDVKM. Trimming took off 6 bases at V and 4 bases at J, with 16 bases between the two ends. The CDR3 nucleotides are TGTGCCAGCAGAGTAGGTAGGCGGGGTTACAATGAGCAGTTCTTC. Its protein product is CASRVGRRGYNEQFF.

Note on this clonotype: Just one base apart from a much larger clone, this may be a read error. The gene calls are TRBV18 and TRBJ2-3; D is undetermined. Germline CDR1 is KGHSH and CDR2 is LQKENI. This CDR3 is 12 amino acids long. DNA of the CDR3: TGTGCCAGCCCACCAAGCACAGATACGCAGTATTTT. Translation: CASPPSTDTQYF.

This clonotype is termed medium-sized (0.01 to 0.1%). The chain combines TRBV19 with TRBJ2-3, with 9 bases identical to TRBD2. The V and J ends lost 4 bases and 0 bases, in that order; junction bases with no gene match: 14. Germline-derived CDR1 and CDR2 are LNHDA and SQIVND (reference sequence). The CDR3 length is 19 residues. CDR3 DNA: TGTGCCAGTAGTAGTACCCCAGGGGCTAGCGGGGTTAGCACAGATACGCAGTATTTT. It specifies CASSSTPGASGVSTDTQYF.

The genes are TRBV6-2 or TRBV6-3 and TRBJ2-5, with 10 bases identical to TRBD1. The V and J ends lost 2 bases and 3 bases, in that order; junction bases with no gene match: 3. Germline assignment: CDR1 MNHEY and CDR2 SVGEGT. The CDR3 runs to 15 residues. DNA for the CDR3: TGTGCCAGCAGTTACGGGGACAGGGGCAAAGAGACCCAGTACTTC. This encodes CASSYGDRGKETQYF.

This clonotype was seen a few times. The chain uses TRBV30 and TRBJ2-7, with a possible D match to TRBD1 (6 bases). V was trimmed by 5 bases and J by 7 bases, leaving 21 bases between them. This CDR3 contains 14 residues. Germline V gene sequence: CDR1 GTSNPN, CDR2 SVGIG (reference sequence). The CDR3 nucleotides are TGTGCCTGGCGATGGGGGCCGAGATTGAGAGAGCAGTACTTC. Protein sequence: CAWRWGPRLREQYF.

This clonotype has just a few counts. V usage is TRBV10-3 and J usage is TRBJ2-1; D perhaps matches TRBD2 (5 bases). Per the germline V gene, CDR1 is ENHRY and CDR2 is SYGVKD. The CDR3 length is 14 residues. V was clipped by 10 bases and J by 5 bases, with 18 bases between them. The CDR3 coding sequence is TGTGCCACTCGGGAAATTTCCCAGGACAATGAGCAGTTCTTC. This gives the protein CATREISQDNEQFF.

V is TRBV30 and J is TRBJ1-5, with unresolved D. Trimming removed 4 bases from V and 0 bases from J, with 13 bases in between. CDR3 length: 15 residues. Looked up from germline, CDR1 is GTSNPN and CDR2 is SVGIG (reference sequence). The CDR3 region is CAWTYGRYSNQPQHF. In DNA form, the CDR3 reads TGTGCCTGGACCTACGGGCGATATAGCAATCAGCCCCAGCATTTT.